The 26 T cell receptor beta chains listed next were all sequenced from one sample in a study of cytomegalovirus exposure and HLA in healthy donors. The table came from immunoSEQ multiplex PCR; TCRdb's copy has only in-frame clones and leaves some out. The table records about 140,000 clones, 85% to 90% of them present only once. Sequenced input: PBMCs. These receptors came from a man between 18 and 29 years old in good health and CMV-seropositive.

The chain combines TRBV7-2 with TRBJ2-7, with TRBD1 identical over 8 bases. This CDR3 comprises 14 residues. Losses at the gene ends were 3 bases for V and 3 bases for J; bases not matched to a gene: 4. Germline CDR1 is SGHTA and CDR2 is FQGNSA. The DNA of the CDR3 is TGTGCCAGCAGCTTTCGACAGGGGAGCTACGAGCAGTACTTC. This sequence encodes CASSFRQGSYEQYF.

This clone was seen just once. The rearrangement uses TRBV25-1 and TRBJ1-5; D ambiguous. Germline CDR1 is MGHDK and CDR2 is SYGVNS. The V end was cut by 4 bases, the J end by 11 bases, with 12 bases between. The CDR3 has 12 residues. As DNA, the CDR3 is TGTGCCAGCAGTGGCTCAAGTCCGGCCCAGCATTTT. Protein: CASSGSSPAQHF.

This chain joins TRBV7-9 and TRBJ2-1; D is uncertain. The CDR3 length is 13 residues. Per the germline V gene, CDR1 is SEHNR and CDR2 is FQNEAQ (reference sequence). V was shortened by 7 bases and J by 7 bases, with 14 bases between the two germline ends. CDR3 nucleotide sequence: TGTGCCAGCATTAATAGTGCCCTTAATGAGCAGTTCTTC. It is translated as CASINSALNEQFF.

The chain employs TRBV6-5 and TRBJ2-7, with 9 bases identical to TRBD1. This CDR3 is 15 amino acids long. The V gene end was trimmed by 5 bases and the J gene end by 3 bases; junction bases not matched to a gene: 8. CDR1 MNHEY and CDR2 SVGAGI come from the germline V gene. The CDR3 bases are TGTGCCAGCAGTCACGGGACAGGGATCAACTACGAGCAGTACTTC. Translation: CASSHGTGINYEQYF.

This clone was seen once. V gene TRBV5-1 combines with J gene TRBJ1-2, with a tentative D call TRBD1 (5 bases). Germline CDR1 and CDR2: SGHRS and YFSETQ. Trimming removed 4 bases from V and 8 bases from J, with 24 bases in between. This CDR3 comprises 16 residues. Here the CDR3 reads CASSTTFGGPPGGYTF. Written as DNA, the CDR3 is TGCGCCAGCAGCACAACCTTCGGGGGACCTCCAGGAGGCTACACCTTC.

This clone was seen a single time. The V gene is TRBV6-5, the J gene TRBJ2-6, with D maybe TRBD1 (5 bases). CDR1 MNHEY and CDR2 SVGAGI come from the germline V gene. The CDR3 runs to 15 residues. Trimming pared 2 bases from V and 4 bases from J, leaving 9 bases between. CDR3 in DNA: TGTGCCAGCAGTTACGGGGCTAGGGGGGCCAACGTCCTGACTTTC. Protein sequence: CASSYGARGANVLTF.

The rearrangement joins TRBV28 to TRBJ2-5, with 9 bases fitting TRBD2. Germline CDR1 is MDHEN and CDR2 is SYDVKM. J lost 3 bases, V lost 3 bases, and 5 bases had no gene match. The CDR3 length is 15 residues. CDR3 sequence: CASSFASGDEETQYF. The CDR3, as DNA: TGTGCCAGCAGTTTCGCTAGCGGGGACGAAGAGACCCAGTACTTC.

This clone has more than one count but fewer than ten. The chain is built from TRBV11-3 and TRBJ2-1; D gene ambiguous. Trimming shortened V by 5 bases and J by 5 bases, and 19 bases separated the two germline ends. CDR1 and CDR2 from the germline V gene are SGHNT and YENEEA. The CDR3 is 16 amino acids. The DNA for the CDR3 is TGTGCCAGCAGCCCCCCTGGTTGGTCTGGGCACAATGAGCAGTTCTTC. Its translation: CASSPPGWSGHNEQFF.

V usage is TRBV6-1 and J usage is TRBJ2-3; 9 positions agree with TRBD1. The germline CDR1 and CDR2 sequences are MNHNS and SASEGT. The CDR3 has 15 residues. V gave up 2 bases and J gave up 4 bases; unmatched junction bases: 4. CDR3 loop: CASSETGTGSDTQYF. The CDR3 DNA sequence: TGTGCCAGCAGTGAAACGGGGACAGGGTCAGATACGCAGTATTTT.

This clone appeared a single time. J is TRBJ1-4 and V is TRBV15; D remains unclear. The CDR3 covers 13 residues. The V gene lost 8 bases and the J gene lost 3 bases, with 10 bases spanning the gap. Germline V gene lookup returns CDR1 LNHNV and CDR2 YYDKDF (reference sequence). In DNA, the CDR3 is TGTGCCACCGCGGAGGGAGCTAATGAAAAACTGTTTTTT. Residues: CATAEGANEKLFF.

This chain joins TRBV5-1 and TRBJ2-7; D not certain. V lost 1 base and J lost 0, with 5 bases in between. This CDR3 comprises 13 residues. From germline, CDR1 is SGHRS and CDR2 YFSETQ. CDR3 loop: CASSLWSSYEQYF. The CDR3 DNA reads TGCGCCAGCAGCTTGTGGAGCTCCTACGAGCAGTACTTC.

The chain carries TRBV30 and TRBJ2-3; TRBD2 agrees at 11 bases. The germline V gene encodes CDR1 GTSNPN and CDR2 SVGIG (reference sequence). The J segment lost 6 bases and the V segment lost 5 bases, leaving 7 bases of the junction unmatched. The CDR3 extends over 14 amino acids. The CDR3 reads CAWATSGGGDTQYF. As DNA, the CDR3 is TGTGCCTGGGCCACTAGCGGGGGAGGGGATACGCAGTATTTT. Using reference TRBV30 and TRBJ2-3 for the parts outside the CDR3, the full variable domain is SQTIHQWPATLVQPVGSPLSLECTVEGTSNPNLYWYRQAAGRGLQLLFYSVGIGQISSEVPQNLSASRPQDRQFILSSKKLLLSDSGFYLCAWATSGGGDTQYFGPGTRLTVL.

This clone was counted a single time. The chain has TRBV7-8 and TRBJ2-7; the match to TRBD1 covers 7 bases. Looked up from germline, CDR1 is SGHVS and CDR2 is FQNEAQ. The V segment lost 4 bases and the J segment 11 bases; nucleotides outside the gene matches: 11. This CDR3 comprises 13 residues. The CDR3 spells CASSSFTGETKYF. The CDR3 nucleotides read TGTGCCAGCAGCTCATTTACAGGGGAAACTAAGTACTTC.

V is TRBV9 and J is TRBJ2-2, with 11 bases that match TRBD2. This CDR3 spans 13 amino acids. V shed 7 bases and J 7 bases; nucleotides not matched to a gene: 3. The germline gives CDR1 SGDLS, CDR2 YYNGEE. The CDR3 sequence is CASGTSGSGELFF. Written as DNA, the CDR3 is TGTGCCAGCGGTACTAGCGGGAGCGGGGAGCTGTTTTTT.

The chain links TRBV5-8 to TRBJ2-7, with 13 bases matching TRBD2. Germline trimming cut 5 bases from V and 2 bases from J; bases unmatched to any gene: 7. Germline V gene lookup returns CDR1 SGHTS and CDR2 YDEGEE. The CDR3 totals 16 residues. This CDR3 is CASRGKGLAGAYEQYF. The CDR3 DNA sequence: TGTGCCAGCAGAGGCAAAGGACTAGCGGGGGCCTACGAGCAGTACTTC.

Worth noting for this clone: Other DNA sequences within the sample encode an identical CDR3. The chain has TRBV27 and TRBJ2-7; 8 nucleotides line up with TRBD2. V lost 2 bases, J lost 2 bases, and 2 bases stayed unmatched. Per the germline V gene, CDR1 is MNHEY and CDR2 is SMNVEV (reference sequence). The CDR3 has 14 amino acids. CDR3 nucleotides: TGTGCCAGCAGTTTAGCGGGGGGAGCCTACGAGCAGTACTTC. It specifies CASSLAGGAYEQYF.

The J gene is TRBJ2-5, the V gene TRBV4-1; D unclear. V dropped 3 bases and J dropped 4 bases, with 15 bases sitting between them. CDR1 and CDR2 (germline): MGHRA, YSYEKL. CDR3 length: 15 amino acids. CDR3 protein: CASSQASTLGETQYF. The CDR3 coding sequence is TGCGCCAGCAGCCAGGCGAGCACGCTAGGAGAGACCCAGTACTTC.

The genes are TRBV7-8 and TRBJ1-6; the match to TRBD1 covers 10 bases. Losses at the gene ends were 0 bases for V and 8 bases for J; bases not matched to a gene: 1. Per germline, CDR1 SGHVS and CDR2 FQNEAQ. The CDR3 is 15 amino acids. CDR3 DNA sequence: TGTGCCAGCAGCTTAGCGGGGACAGGGGATTCACCCCTCCACTTT. It translates to CASSLAGTGDSPLHF.

The chain recombines TRBV5-4 with TRBJ2-5, with 10 bases fitting TRBD2. The CDR3 has 14 amino acids. The J segment lost 4 bases and the V segment lost 6 bases, leaving 6 bases of the junction unmatched. Germline V gene lookup returns CDR1 SGHNT and CDR2 YYREEE (reference sequence). The CDR3 spells CASKGGLAIETQYF. The CDR3, as DNA: TGTGCCAGCAAAGGGGGACTAGCGATAGAGACCCAGTACTTC.

The chain carries TRBV9 and TRBJ2-1; no definite D call. This CDR3 spans 12 amino acids. The germline V gene encodes CDR1 SGDLS and CDR2 YYNGEE. The V end lost 4 bases, the J end lost 2 bases, and 4 bases lay between the germline ends. This chain's CDR3 is CASSQTYNEQFF. CDR3 sequence (DNA): TGTGCCAGCAGCCAAACCTACAATGAGCAGTTCTTC.

The J gene is TRBJ2-2, the V gene TRBV27; tentatively, D is TRBD2 (7 bases). CDR1 is MNHEY, CDR2 SMNVEV, per germline (reference sequence). Trimming took off 4 bases at V and 5 bases at J, with 23 bases between the two ends. This CDR3 spans 18 amino acids. The DNA of the CDR3 is TGTGCCAGCAGTTCGTTTATTCGCTCGGGGGGCTGGACCGGGGAGCTGTTTTTT. As protein: CASSSFIRSGGWTGELFF.

This clone was picked up many times. V usage is TRBV2 and J usage is TRBJ2-3; D remains unclear. V was shortened by 7 bases and J by 0 bases, with 11 bases between the two germline ends. The CDR3 has 14 amino acids. The germline V gene has CDR1 SNHLY and CDR2 FYNNEI. The DNA for the CDR3 is TGTGCCAGCAAGTTAATAGTAAGCACAGATACGCAGTATTTT. Residues: CASKLIVSTDTQYF.

This chain connects TRBV27 to TRBJ1-4; D unresolved. The CDR3 extends over 16 amino acids. V dropped 1 base and J dropped 8 bases, with 17 bases sitting between them. Germline CDR1 reads MNHEY; CDR2 reads SMNVEV (reference sequence). This chain's CDR3 is CASSLLREGGAEKLFF. The DNA for the CDR3 is TGTGCCAGCAGTTTATTGCGGGAGGGCGGCGCGGAAAAACTGTTTTTT.

This chain connects TRBV5-1 to TRBJ2-1; 8 bases agree with TRBD2. With V trimmed by 0 bases and J by 6 bases, 8 bases remained unmatched. The CDR3 is 16 residues long. Germline values: CDR1 SGHRS, CDR2 YFSETQ. DNA for the CDR3: TGCGCCAGCAGCTTGGCACTCAGCGGGGGAGCCAATGAGCAGTTCTTC. Translation gives CASSLALSGGANEQFF.

This clone was seen a handful of times. This rearrangement joins TRBV5-1 to TRBJ1-2; 10 positions match TRBD1. The V and J ends lost 4 bases and 3 bases, in that order; junction bases with no gene match: 12. The CDR3 extends over 17 amino acids. Germline lookup yields CDR1 SGHRS and CDR2 YFSETQ. CDR3 sequence: CASSEGTGVGMDYGYTF. As DNA, the CDR3 is TGCGCCAGCAGCGAAGGGACAGGGGTCGGAATGGACTATGGCTACACCTTC.

The chain recombines TRBV15 with TRBJ2-7, with TRBD1 identical over 8 bases. Losses at the gene ends were 1 base for V and 5 bases for J; bases not matched to a gene: 16. Germline V gives CDR1 LNHNV, CDR2 YYDKDF (reference sequence). The CDR3 runs 18 residues. The DNA for the CDR3 is TGTGCCACCAGCAGAGCGGGAAGGATGGAACAGGGGGTCCACGAGCAGTACTTC. This codes for CATSRAGRMEQGVHEQYF.